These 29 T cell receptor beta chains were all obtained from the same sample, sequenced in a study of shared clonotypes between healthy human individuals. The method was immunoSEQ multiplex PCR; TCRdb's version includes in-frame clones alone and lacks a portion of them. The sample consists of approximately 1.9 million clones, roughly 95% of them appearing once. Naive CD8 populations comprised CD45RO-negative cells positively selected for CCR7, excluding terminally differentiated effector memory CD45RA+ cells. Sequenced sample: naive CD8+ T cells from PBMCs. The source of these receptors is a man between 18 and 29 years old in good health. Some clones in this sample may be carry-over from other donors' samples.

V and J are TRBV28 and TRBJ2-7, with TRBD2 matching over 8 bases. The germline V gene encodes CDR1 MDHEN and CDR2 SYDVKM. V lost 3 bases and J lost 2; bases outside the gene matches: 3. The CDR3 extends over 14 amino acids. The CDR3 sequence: CASSFVGRAYEQYF. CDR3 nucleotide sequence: TGTGCCAGCAGTTTTGTCGGGAGGGCCTACGAGCAGTACTTC.

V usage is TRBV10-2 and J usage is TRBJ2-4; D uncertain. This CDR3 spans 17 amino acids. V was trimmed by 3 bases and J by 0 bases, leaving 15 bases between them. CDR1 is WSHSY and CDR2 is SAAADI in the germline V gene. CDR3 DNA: TGCGCCAGCAGTGAAGTCCGGCCGGATAAAGCCAAAAACATTCAGTACTTC. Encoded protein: CASSEVRPDKAKNIQYF.

The CDR3 protein is CASSRVRQGWVRDEQFF. In DNA, the CDR3 is TGTGCCAGCTCACGAGTTCGGCAGGGATGGGTCCGTGATGAGCAGTTCTTC. This chain joins TRBV18 and TRBJ2-1; D may be TRBD1 (5 bases). The V gene lost 4 bases and the J gene lost 8 bases, with 24 bases spanning the gap. From germline, CDR1 is KGHSH and CDR2 LQKENI. The CDR3 runs to 17 residues.

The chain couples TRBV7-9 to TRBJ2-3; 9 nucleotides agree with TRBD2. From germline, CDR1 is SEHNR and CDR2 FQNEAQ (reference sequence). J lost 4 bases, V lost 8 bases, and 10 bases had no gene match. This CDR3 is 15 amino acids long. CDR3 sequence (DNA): TGTGCCAGCCCCTCCCGGCGGGAGGGGGCAGATACGCAGTATTTT. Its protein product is CASPSRREGADTQYF.

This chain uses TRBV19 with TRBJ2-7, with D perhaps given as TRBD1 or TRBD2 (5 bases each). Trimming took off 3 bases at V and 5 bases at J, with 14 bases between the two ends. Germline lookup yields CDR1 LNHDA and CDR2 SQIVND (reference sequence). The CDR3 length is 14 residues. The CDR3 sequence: CASSMVGAPHEQYF. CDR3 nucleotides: TGTGCCAGTAGTATGGTCGGGGCCCCCCACGAGCAGTACTTC.

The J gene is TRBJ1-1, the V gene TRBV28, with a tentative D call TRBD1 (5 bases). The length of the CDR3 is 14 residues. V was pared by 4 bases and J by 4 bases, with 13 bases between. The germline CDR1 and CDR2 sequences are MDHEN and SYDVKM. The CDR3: CASSSMGLGTEAFF. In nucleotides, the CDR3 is TGTGCCAGCAGTTCAATGGGGCTGGGCACTGAAGCTTTCTTT.

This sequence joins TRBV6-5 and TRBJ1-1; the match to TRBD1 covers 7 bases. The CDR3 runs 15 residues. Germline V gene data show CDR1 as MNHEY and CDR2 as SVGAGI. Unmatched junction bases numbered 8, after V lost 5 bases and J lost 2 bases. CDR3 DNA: TGTGCCAGCAGTACGCCTAGGACAGGTAACACTGAAGCTTTCTTT. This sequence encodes CASSTPRTGNTEAFF.

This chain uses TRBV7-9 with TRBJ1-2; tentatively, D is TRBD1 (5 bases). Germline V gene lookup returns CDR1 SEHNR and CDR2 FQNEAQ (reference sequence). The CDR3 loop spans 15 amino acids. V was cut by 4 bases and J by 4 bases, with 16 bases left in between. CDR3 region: CASSSFIRGVYGYTF. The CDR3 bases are TGTGCCAGCAGCTCGTTTATTCGGGGGGTCTATGGCTACACCTTC.

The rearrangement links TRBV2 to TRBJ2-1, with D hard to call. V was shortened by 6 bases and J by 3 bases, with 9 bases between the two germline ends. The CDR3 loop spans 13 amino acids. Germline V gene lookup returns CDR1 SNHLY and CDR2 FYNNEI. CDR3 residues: CASSPPDYNEQFF. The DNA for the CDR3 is TGTGCCAGCAGCCCTCCCGACTACAATGAGCAGTTCTTC.

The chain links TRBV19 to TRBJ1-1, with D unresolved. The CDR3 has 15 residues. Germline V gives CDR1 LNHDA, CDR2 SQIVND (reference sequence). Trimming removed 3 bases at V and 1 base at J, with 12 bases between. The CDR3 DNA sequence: TGTGCCAGTAGTATCCCCGGCAGACGGAACACTGAAGCTTTCTTT. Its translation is CASSIPGRRNTEAFF.

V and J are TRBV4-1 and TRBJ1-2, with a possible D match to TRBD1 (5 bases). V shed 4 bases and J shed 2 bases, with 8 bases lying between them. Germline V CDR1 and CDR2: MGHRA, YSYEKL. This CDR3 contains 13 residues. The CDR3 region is CASSLGGNYGYTF. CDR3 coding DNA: TGCGCCAGCAGCCTGGGGGGAAACTATGGCTACACCTTC.

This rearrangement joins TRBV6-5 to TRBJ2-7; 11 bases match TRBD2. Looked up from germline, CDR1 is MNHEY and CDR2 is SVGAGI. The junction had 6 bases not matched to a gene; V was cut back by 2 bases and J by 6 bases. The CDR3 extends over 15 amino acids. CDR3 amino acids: CASSYRLAGGVEQYF. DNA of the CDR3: TGTGCCAGCAGTTACCGGCTAGCGGGAGGTGTCGAGCAGTACTTC.

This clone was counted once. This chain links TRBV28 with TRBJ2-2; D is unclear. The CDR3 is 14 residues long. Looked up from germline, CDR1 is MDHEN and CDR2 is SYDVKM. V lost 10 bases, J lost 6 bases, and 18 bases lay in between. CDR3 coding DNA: TGTGCCACCACAGTGGGGTGGAGAGCCGGGGAGCTGTTTTTT. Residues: CATTVGWRAGELFF.

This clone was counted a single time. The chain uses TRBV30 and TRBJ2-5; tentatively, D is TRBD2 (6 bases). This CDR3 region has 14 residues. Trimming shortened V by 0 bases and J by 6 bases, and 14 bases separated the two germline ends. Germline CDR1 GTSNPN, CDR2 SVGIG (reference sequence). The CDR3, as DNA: TGTGCCTGGAGTGTAACGGGACGGGGGAAGACCCAGTACTTC. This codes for CAWSVTGRGKTQYF.

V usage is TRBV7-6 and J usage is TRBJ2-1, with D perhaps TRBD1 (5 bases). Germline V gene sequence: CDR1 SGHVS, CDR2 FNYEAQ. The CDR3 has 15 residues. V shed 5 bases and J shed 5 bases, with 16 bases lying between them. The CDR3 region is CASSPKLTANNEQFF. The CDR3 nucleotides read TGTGCCAGCAGCCCGAAATTGACAGCCAACAATGAGCAGTTCTTC.

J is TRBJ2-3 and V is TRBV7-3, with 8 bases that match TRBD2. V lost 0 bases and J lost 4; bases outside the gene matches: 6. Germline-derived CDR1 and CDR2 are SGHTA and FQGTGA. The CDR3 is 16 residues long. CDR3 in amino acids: CASSLTSGSIADTQYF. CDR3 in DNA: TGTGCCAGCAGCTTAACGAGCGGGAGTATTGCAGATACGCAGTATTTT.

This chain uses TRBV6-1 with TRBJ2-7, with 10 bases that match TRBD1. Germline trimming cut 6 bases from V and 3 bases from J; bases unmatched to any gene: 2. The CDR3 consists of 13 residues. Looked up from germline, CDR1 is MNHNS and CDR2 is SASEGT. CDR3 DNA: TGTGCCAGCAGGTGGACAGGGGGCTACGAGCAGTACTTC. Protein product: CASRWTGGYEQYF.

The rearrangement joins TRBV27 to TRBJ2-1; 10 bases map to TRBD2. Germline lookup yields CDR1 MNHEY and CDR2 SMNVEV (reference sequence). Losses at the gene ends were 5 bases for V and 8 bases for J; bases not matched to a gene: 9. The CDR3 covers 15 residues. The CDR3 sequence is CASSRRVAGGDEQFF. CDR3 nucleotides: TGTGCCAGCAGTCGCAGGGTAGCGGGAGGAGATGAGCAGTTCTTC.

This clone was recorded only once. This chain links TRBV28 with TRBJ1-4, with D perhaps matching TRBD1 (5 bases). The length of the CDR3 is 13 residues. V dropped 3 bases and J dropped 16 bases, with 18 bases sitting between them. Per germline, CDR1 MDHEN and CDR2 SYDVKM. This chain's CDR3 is CASSFIVSGDRFF. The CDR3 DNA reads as TGTGCCAGCAGTTTTATAGTCTCGGGGGACCGGTTTTTT.

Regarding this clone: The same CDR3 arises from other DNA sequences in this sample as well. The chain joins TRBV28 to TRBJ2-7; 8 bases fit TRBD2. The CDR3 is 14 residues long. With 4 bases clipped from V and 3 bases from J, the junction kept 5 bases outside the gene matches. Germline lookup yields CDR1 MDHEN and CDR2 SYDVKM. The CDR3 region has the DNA TGTGCCAGCAGTTCCCCCGGGACTAGCTACGAGCAGTACTTC. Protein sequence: CASSSPGTSYEQYF. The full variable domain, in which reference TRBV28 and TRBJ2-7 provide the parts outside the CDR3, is DVKVTQSSRYLVKRTGEKVFLECVQDMDHENMFWYRQDPGLGLRLIYFSYDVKMKEKGDIPEGYSVSREKKERFSLILESASTNQTSMYLCASSSPGTSYEQYFGPGTRLTVT.

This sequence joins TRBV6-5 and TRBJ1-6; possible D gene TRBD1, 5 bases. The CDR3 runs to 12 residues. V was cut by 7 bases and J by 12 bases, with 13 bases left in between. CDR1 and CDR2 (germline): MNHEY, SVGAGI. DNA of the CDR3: TGTGCCAGCACCACCGGGGCGTTACCCCTCCACTTT. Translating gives CASTTGALPLHF.

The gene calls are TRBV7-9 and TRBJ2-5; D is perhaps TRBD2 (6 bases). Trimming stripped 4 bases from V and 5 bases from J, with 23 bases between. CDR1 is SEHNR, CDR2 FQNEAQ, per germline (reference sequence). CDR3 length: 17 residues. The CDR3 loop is CASSWSRTGGIEETQYF. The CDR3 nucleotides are TGTGCCAGCAGCTGGTCGCGGACTGGCGGGATAGAGGAGACCCAGTACTTC.

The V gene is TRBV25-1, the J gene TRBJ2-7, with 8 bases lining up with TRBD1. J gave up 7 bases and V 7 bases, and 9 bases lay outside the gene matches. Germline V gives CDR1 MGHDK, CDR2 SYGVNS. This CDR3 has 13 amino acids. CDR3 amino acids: CASKGAGGGEQYF. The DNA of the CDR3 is TGTGCCAGCAAGGGGGCAGGGGGCGGTGAGCAGTACTTC.

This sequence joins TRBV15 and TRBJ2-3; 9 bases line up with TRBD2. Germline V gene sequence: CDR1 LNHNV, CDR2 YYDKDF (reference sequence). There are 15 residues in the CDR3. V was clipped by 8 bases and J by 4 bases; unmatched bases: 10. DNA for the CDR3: TGTGCCACCCAACTGGCGGGAGGGCCCGCAGATACGCAGTATTTT. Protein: CATQLAGGPADTQYF. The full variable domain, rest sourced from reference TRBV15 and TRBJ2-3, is DAMVIQNPRYQVTQFGKPVTLSCSQTLNHNVMYWYQQKSSQAPKLLFHYYDKDFNNEADTPDNFQSRRPNTSFCFLDIRSPGLGDTAMYLCATQLAGGPADTQYFGPGTRLTVL.

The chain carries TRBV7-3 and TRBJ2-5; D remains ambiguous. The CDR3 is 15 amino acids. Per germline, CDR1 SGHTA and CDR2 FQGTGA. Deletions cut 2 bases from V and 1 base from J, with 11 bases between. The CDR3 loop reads CASSLSRAAQETQYF. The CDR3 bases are TGTGCCAGCAGCTTATCCCGGGCAGCCCAAGAGACCCAGTACTTC.

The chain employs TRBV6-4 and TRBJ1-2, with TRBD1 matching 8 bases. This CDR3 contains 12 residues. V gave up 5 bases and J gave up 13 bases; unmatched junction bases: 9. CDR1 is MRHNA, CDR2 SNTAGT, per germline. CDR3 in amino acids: CASSTGTGGITF. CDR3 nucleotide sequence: TGTGCCAGCAGTACCGGGACAGGAGGTATCACCTTC.

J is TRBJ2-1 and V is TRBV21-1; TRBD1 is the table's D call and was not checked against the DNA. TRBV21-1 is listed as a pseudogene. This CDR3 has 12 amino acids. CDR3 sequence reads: CASTPGVNEQFF. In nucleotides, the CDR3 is TGTGCCAGCACCCCAGGGGTGAATGAGCAGTTCTTC.

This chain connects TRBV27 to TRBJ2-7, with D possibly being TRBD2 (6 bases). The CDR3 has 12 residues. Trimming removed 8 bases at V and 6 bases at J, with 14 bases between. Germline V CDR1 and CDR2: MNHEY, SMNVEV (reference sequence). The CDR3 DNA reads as TGTGCCAGCTTCCAGGTGGGGGGCGAGCAGTACTTC. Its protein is CASFQVGGEQYF.

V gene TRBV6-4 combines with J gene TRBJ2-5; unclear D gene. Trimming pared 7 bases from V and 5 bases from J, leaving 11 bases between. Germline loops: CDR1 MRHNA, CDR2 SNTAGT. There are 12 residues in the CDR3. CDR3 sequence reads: CASTLNVETQYF. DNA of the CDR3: TGTGCCAGCACCTTAAACGTCGAGACCCAGTACTTC.